These 27 T cell receptor beta chains originate from one sample sequenced in a study of cytomegalovirus exposure and HLA in healthy donors. Primers: 60 Vbeta forward and 13 Jbeta reverse. Sequencing was performed with immunoSEQ multiplex PCR; in TCRdb, only in-frame clones are kept and a portion is missing. This repertoire comprises approximately 110,000 clones; its ten largest clones make up approximately 3.7%. The sequencing input was PBMCs. These receptors were taken from a man aged 30 to 45 in good health and CMV-seronegative.

J is TRBJ2-3 and V is TRBV18; possibly TRBD2 for D (5 bases). Per the germline V gene, CDR1 is KGHSH and CDR2 is LQKENI. The CDR3 has 15 residues. V was clipped by 3 bases and J by 1 base, with 11 bases between them. As DNA, the CDR3 is TGTGCCAGCTCACCTTCGGGAATTGGCACAGATACGCAGTATTTT. Protein product: CASSPSGIGTDTQYF. Using reference TRBV18 and TRBJ2-3 for the parts outside the CDR3, the full variable domain is NAGVMQNPRHLVRRRGQEARLRCSPMKGHSHVYWYRQLPEEGLKFMVYLQKENIIDESGMPKERFSAEFPKEGPSILRIQQVVRGDSAAYFCASSPSGIGTDTQYFGPGTRLTVL.

This chain connects TRBV7-6 to TRBJ1-1; tentative D call: TRBD1 (6 bases). CDR1 SGHVS and CDR2 FNYEAQ come from the germline V gene. The length of the CDR3 is 15 residues. Trimming cost V 5 bases and J 0 bases, with 13 bases left between them. The DNA for the CDR3 is TGTGCCAGCAGCGAGGAGACAGGAATGAACACTGAAGCTTTCTTT. Its protein is CASSEETGMNTEAFF.

A word on this clone: At the DNA level, this CDR3 is encoded by other sequences in the same sample as well. The chain employs TRBV2 and TRBJ1-6, with D perhaps TRBD1 (6 bases). This CDR3 has 14 amino acids. Trimming shortened V by 3 bases and J by 7 bases, and 10 bases separated the two germline ends. Germline V gives CDR1 SNHLY, CDR2 FYNNEI. The CDR3 loop reads CASSEAGDNSPLHF. CDR3 in DNA: TGTGCCAGCAGTGAGGCAGGGGACAATTCACCCCTCCACTTT.

This chain links TRBV30 with TRBJ1-4; TRBD1 matches at 7 bases. This CDR3 spans 16 amino acids. Trimming at V came to 1 base and at J to 8 bases, leaving 13 bases not matched to a gene. CDR1 and CDR2 from the germline V gene are GTSNPN and SVGIG (reference sequence). The CDR3 DNA reads TGTGCCTGGAGTGACGTTCGACAGGGAGGAGGGGAAAAACTGTTTTTT. This gives the protein CAWSDVRQGGGEKLFF.

The chain links TRBV7-9 to TRBJ1-1; TRBD1 is a possible D gene (5 bases). Deletions cut 5 bases from V and 5 bases from J, with 12 bases between. CDR3 length: 13 amino acids. The germline V gene encodes CDR1 SEHNR and CDR2 FQNEAQ (reference sequence). CDR3 DNA: TGTGCCAGCAGCCTATGGGGGGAAACTGAAGCTTTCTTT. The encoded protein is CASSLWGETEAFF.

As to this clone: A junction boundary mismatches the germline segment, possibly from a read error. V is TRBV7-8 and J is TRBJ1-5; D is possibly TRBD1 (6 bases). Germline V gene lookup returns CDR1 SGHVS and CDR2 FQNEAQ. The CDR3 has 15 residues. CDR3 sequence reads: CASSLDGRGNQPQHF. The CDR3 DNA follows: TGTGCCAGCAGCTTAGACGGCAGGGGCAACCAGCCCCAGCATTTT.

V and J are TRBV4-2 and TRBJ1-6; 7 bases agree with TRBD1. CDR1 LGHNA and CDR2 YNFKEQ come from the germline V gene. This CDR3 is 16 amino acids long. The J segment lost 1 base and the V segment lost 3 bases, leaving 3 bases of the junction unmatched. The CDR3 loop is CASSQGDRSYNSPLHF. DNA for the CDR3: TGTGCCAGCAGCCAGGGGGACAGATCCTATAATTCACCCCTCCACTTT.

The gene calls are TRBV11-3 and TRBJ1-2; 10 positions agree with TRBD1. Germline V gives CDR1 SGHNT, CDR2 YENEEA. After removal of 3 bases from V and 4 bases from J, the junction contained 8 bases not matched to a gene. This CDR3 region has 16 residues. The CDR3 bases are TGTGCCAGCAGCTTCCCTACTGACAGGGGGCTCTATGGCTACACCTTC. Its protein product is CASSFPTDRGLYGYTF.

V is TRBV19 and J is TRBJ2-3; 9 positions match TRBD2. This CDR3 has 15 residues. Losses at the gene ends were 5 bases for V and 5 bases for J; bases not matched to a gene: 8. Germline CDR1 LNHDA, CDR2 SQIVND (reference sequence). The CDR3 spells CASSAGVSGRDTQYF. Written as DNA, the CDR3 is TGTGCCAGTAGTGCCGGTGTTAGCGGGAGAGATACGCAGTATTTT.

V usage is TRBV18 and J usage is TRBJ2-7, with 9 nucleotides matching TRBD1. The CDR3 has 14 residues. From germline, CDR1 is KGHSH and CDR2 LQKENI. V lost 2 bases and J lost 2; bases outside the gene matches: 1. Here the CDR3 reads CASSPWTGAYEQYF. CDR3 bases: TGTGCCAGCTCACCATGGACAGGGGCCTACGAGCAGTACTTC.

The rearrangement uses TRBV7-2 and TRBJ2-7; TRBD1 matches 8 bases. Trimming removed 6 bases from V and 0 bases from J; junction bases left unmatched: 7. Germline V gene lookup returns CDR1 SGHTA and CDR2 FQGNSA. The CDR3 is made up of 15 amino acids. CDR3 protein: CASSYRTGSSYEQYF. CDR3 DNA sequence: TGTGCCAGCAGTTATCGGACAGGGAGCTCCTACGAGCAGTACTTC.

For the CDR3, the DNA is TGTGCCAGTAGTATGGGACAGTTCGACTATGGCTACACCTTC. It specifies CASSMGQFDYGYTF. The V and J genes are TRBV19 and TRBJ1-2, with TRBD1 matching over 7 bases. The trim removed 3 bases at V and 3 bases at J, leaving 4 bases unmatched. The CDR3 totals 14 residues. The V gene's germline CDR1 is LNHDA and CDR2 SQIVND (reference sequence).

CDR3 sequence: CASSSRSYSEKLFF. The CDR3 coding sequence is TGTGCCAGCAGTTCTCGGTCTTATAGTGAAAAACTGTTTTTT. The chain is built from TRBV27 and TRBJ1-4; the D is unclear. Germline lookup yields CDR1 MNHEY and CDR2 SMNVEV (reference sequence). Trimming cost V 4 bases and J 7 bases, with 13 bases left between them. The CDR3 has 14 amino acids.

The CDR3 reads CASSDFWGQNTEAFF. In DNA form, the CDR3 reads TGTGCCAGCAGTGATTTTTGGGGGCAGAACACTGAAGCTTTCTTT. This chain links TRBV6-1 with TRBJ1-1; TRBD1 might be the D (6 bases). Per the germline V gene, CDR1 is MNHNS and CDR2 is SASEGT. With 3 bases removed from V and 1 base from J, the gap between germline ends came to 12 bases. The CDR3 runs to 15 residues.

This sequence joins TRBV6-4 and TRBJ1-2, with 7 bases lining up with TRBD1. J lost 7 bases, V lost 4 bases, and 12 bases had no gene match. Germline V gene lookup returns CDR1 MRHNA and CDR2 SNTAGT. There are 15 residues in the CDR3. The CDR3 is CASSALADRVGGYTF. In DNA form, the CDR3 reads TGTGCCAGCAGTGCTCTCGCCGACAGGGTCGGTGGCTACACCTTC.

The chain has TRBV5-1 and TRBJ2-3; 7 bases map to TRBD1. This CDR3 is built from 16 residues. V lost 1 base and J lost 7; bases outside the gene matches: 12. CDR1 SGHRS and CDR2 YFSETQ come from the germline V gene. The CDR3, as DNA: TGCGCCAGCAGCTTGTCCCTGGCAGGGGGTGGAAATACGCAGTATTTT. This sequence encodes CASSLSLAGGGNTQYF. Full variable domain (rest looked up from reference TRBV5-1 and TRBJ2-3): KAGVTQTPRYLIKTRGQQVTLSCSPISGHRSVSWYQQTPGQGLQFLFEYFSETQRNKGNFPGRFSGRQFSNSRSEMNVSTLELGDSALYLCASSLSLAGGGNTQYFGPGTRLTVL.

The rearrangement uses TRBV18 and TRBJ2-3; 14 nucleotides match TRBD2. Germline CDR1 is KGHSH and CDR2 is LQKENI. The J segment lost 2 bases and the V segment lost 6 bases, leaving 10 bases of the junction unmatched. The CDR3 runs 18 residues. For the CDR3, the DNA is TGTGCCAGCTCTCCAAAGGAGGGACTAGCGGGGGACACAGATACGCAGTATTTT. Its protein product is CASSPKEGLAGDTDTQYF.

V is TRBV7-9 and J is TRBJ1-1; TRBD1 matches 10 bases. The length of the CDR3 is 14 residues. V lost 5 bases and J lost 2; bases outside the gene matches: 2. CDR1 is SEHNR and CDR2 is FQNEAQ in the germline V gene (reference sequence). The CDR3 protein is CASSPTGGNTEAFF. DNA for the CDR3: TGTGCCAGCAGCCCGACAGGGGGCAACACTGAAGCTTTCTTT.

The genes are TRBV4-1 and TRBJ2-1; 8 bases agree with TRBD2. With 3 bases clipped from V and 7 bases from J, the junction kept 14 bases outside the gene matches. The CDR3 is 17 residues long. Germline V gene lookup returns CDR1 MGHRA and CDR2 YSYEKL. CDR3 DNA sequence: TGCGCCAGCAGCCACGAACTCGGGACTAGGAAGGCTAATGAGCAGTTCTTC. Its translation is CASSHELGTRKANEQFF.

The V gene is TRBV30, the J gene TRBJ2-5, with 8 bases matching TRBD2. This CDR3 is 15 amino acids long. Unmatched junction bases numbered 14, after V lost 7 bases and J lost 4 bases. Germline CDR1 and CDR2: GTSNPN and SVGIG (reference sequence). This chain's CDR3 is CALTPGTRLVETQYF. The CDR3 DNA follows: TGTGCCTTGACCCCCGGGACTAGGCTGGTAGAGACCCAGTACTTC. Using reference TRBV30 and TRBJ2-5 for the parts outside the CDR3, the full variable domain is SQTIHQWPATLVQPVGSPLSLECTVEGTSNPNLYWYRQAAGRGLQLLFYSVGIGQISSEVPQNLSASRPQDRQFILSSKKLLLSDSGFYLCALTPGTRLVETQYFGPGTRLLVL.

The CDR3 nucleotides read TGTGCCCGGGGGGGGAACACTGAAGCTTTCTTT. This encodes CARGGNTEAFF. The chain joins TRBV2 to TRBJ1-1, with D tentatively TRBD1 (5 bases). The CDR3 runs to 11 residues. Per the germline V gene, CDR1 is SNHLY and CDR2 is FYNNEI. V was clipped by 11 bases and J by 1 base, with 8 bases between them.

The gene calls are TRBV14 and TRBJ2-7, with 12 nucleotides matching TRBD1. The CDR3 runs to 17 residues. J lost 3 bases, V lost 2 bases, and 8 bases had no gene match. Germline V gives CDR1 SGHDN, CDR2 FVKESK. The CDR3 reads CASSQPGQGARRYEQYF. CDR3 nucleotide sequence: TGTGCCAGCAGCCAACCGGGACAGGGGGCTCGGCGCTACGAGCAGTACTTC.

V is TRBV5-6 and J is TRBJ2-7; tentative D call: TRBD1 (6 bases). Trimming pared 4 bases from V and 2 bases from J, leaving 10 bases between. The CDR3 has 13 residues. Per germline, CDR1 SGHDT and CDR2 YYEEEE. CDR3 region: CASSQGMAYEQYF. The CDR3 bases are TGTGCCAGCAGCCAGGGGATGGCCTACGAGCAGTACTTC. The entire variable domain, with the rest obtained from reference TRBV5-6 and TRBJ2-7, is as follows: DAGVTQSPTHLIKTRGQQVTLRCSPKSGHDTVSWYQQALGQGPQFIFQYYEEEERQRGNFPDRFSGHQFPNYSSELNVNALLLGDSALYLCASSQGMAYEQYFGPGTRLTVT.

The CDR3 is CASSRGGDWSPLHF. The CDR3 bases are TGTGCCAGCAGCCGGGGGGGGGATTGGTCACCCCTCCACTTT. The V call is TRBV5-4, the J call TRBJ1-6, with D tentatively TRBD1 (5 bases). The CDR3 loop spans 14 amino acids. Between the trimmed V and J ends, which lost 4 bases and 10 bases, there was a span of 15 bases. Germline-derived CDR1 and CDR2 are SGHNT and YYREEE (reference sequence).

The chain links TRBV28 to TRBJ1-4, with 8 bases that match TRBD1. CDR3 length: 14 residues. Trimming at V came to 5 bases and at J to 8 bases, leaving 7 bases not matched to a gene. Germline CDR1 and CDR2: MDHEN and SYDVKM. CDR3 DNA: TGTGCCAGCAGTACGGACAGGGTAGGCGAAAAACTGTTTTTT. The encoded protein is CASSTDRVGEKLFF.

The chain joins TRBV5-8 to TRBJ1-1; D possibly corresponds to TRBD1 (6 bases). This CDR3 has 14 residues. V dropped 4 bases and J dropped 6 bases, with 16 bases sitting between them. CDR1 and CDR2 from the germline V gene are SGHTS and YDEGEE. CDR3 loop: CASSDWRGGPEAFF. CDR3 DNA: TGTGCCAGCAGCGACTGGCGGGGGGGCCCTGAAGCTTTCTTT.

The V and J genes are TRBV7-9 and TRBJ1-6; D is perhaps TRBD1 (5 bases). With 4 bases removed from V and 8 bases from J, the gap between germline ends came to 12 bases. CDR3 length: 14 residues. CDR1 is SEHNR and CDR2 is FQNEAQ in the germline V gene (reference sequence). CDR3 in DNA: TGTGCCAGCAGCTCGAAGGGGTTGTATTCACCCCTCCACTTT. This translates into CASSSKGLYSPLHF.